This TCR beta chain derives from a study of shared clonotypes between healthy human individuals. Whole-study results and caveats: Expectations were that clonotype sharing among donors would be affected by sequencing depth.

The repertoire was sequenced with immunoSEQ multiplex PCR; TCRdb's copy has only in-frame clones and lacks some. This table has roughly 170,000 clones, around 63% appearing once. In regard to this clone: Antigen: not known.

This CDR3 has 18 residues. Trimming took off 3 bases at V and 0 bases at J, with 15 bases between the two ends. CDR1 SGHTA and CDR2 FQGTGA come from the germline V gene. Specimen: memory CD4+ T cells sorted from blood. The subset here: CD45RA-negative fraction. The gene calls are TRBV7-3 and TRBJ2-6; D is unclear. This receptor was obtained from a man in his thirties or forties in good health. The CDR3 here is CASSLLHSPYSGANVLTF. In DNA, the CDR3 is TGTGCCAGCAGCTTGTTGCACAGCCCTTACTCTGGGGCCAACGTCCTGACTTTC.